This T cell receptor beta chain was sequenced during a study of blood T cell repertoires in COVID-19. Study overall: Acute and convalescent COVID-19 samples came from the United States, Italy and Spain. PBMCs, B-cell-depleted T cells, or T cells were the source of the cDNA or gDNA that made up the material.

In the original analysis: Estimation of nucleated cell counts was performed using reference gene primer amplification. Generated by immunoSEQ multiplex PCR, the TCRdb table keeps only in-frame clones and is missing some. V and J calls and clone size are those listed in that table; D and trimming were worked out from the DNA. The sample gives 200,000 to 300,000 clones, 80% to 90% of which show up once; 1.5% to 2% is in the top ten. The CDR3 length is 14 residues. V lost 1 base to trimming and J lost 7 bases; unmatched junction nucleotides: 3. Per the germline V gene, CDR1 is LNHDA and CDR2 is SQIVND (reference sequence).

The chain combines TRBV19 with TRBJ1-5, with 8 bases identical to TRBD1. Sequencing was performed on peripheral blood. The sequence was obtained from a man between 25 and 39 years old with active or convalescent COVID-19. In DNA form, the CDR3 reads TGTGCCAGTAGTATAGCGGGACAGGCCCAGCCCCAGCATTTT. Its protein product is CASSIAGQAQPQHF.